Following are 29 T cell receptor beta chains from one sample sequenced in a study of cytomegalovirus exposure and HLA in healthy donors. 60 Vbeta and 13 Jbeta primers were used in PCR. Assay: immunoSEQ multiplex PCR; the TCRdb copy retains only in-frame clones and omits some. Among roughly 120,000 clones listed, 60% to 70% were seen once. The sequenced sample consisted of PBMCs. All receptors derive from a woman aged 40 to 49 in good health and CMV-seropositive.

This rearrangement joins TRBV19 to TRBJ2-1; 9 bases match TRBD1. With V trimmed by 4 bases and J by 10 bases, 5 bases remained unmatched. From germline, CDR1 is LNHDA and CDR2 SQIVND (reference sequence). The CDR3 length is 13 residues. CDR3 region: CASSNRQGGEQFF. CDR3 DNA: TGTGCCAGTAGTAACCGACAGGGGGGAGAGCAGTTCTTC. Looking up the rest from reference TRBV19 and TRBJ2-1 gives the full variable domain: DGGITQSPKYLFRKEGQNVTLSCEQNLNHDAMYWYRQDPGQGLRLIYYSQIVNDFQKGDIAEGYSVSREKKESFPLTVTSAQKNPTAFYLCASSNRQGGEQFFGPGTRLTVL.

This clone was observed a single time. DNA of the CDR3: TGTGCCAGCAGCTTTCGCGACAGGGCAACCTACGAGCAGTACTTC. As protein: CASSFRDRATYEQYF. The chain recombines TRBV7-8 with TRBJ2-7; TRBD1 aligns across 7 bases. With V trimmed by 3 bases and J by 2 bases, 7 bases remained unmatched. Germline V gene data show CDR1 as SGHVS and CDR2 as FQNEAQ. The CDR3 is made up of 15 amino acids.

This sequence joins TRBV7-2 and TRBJ2-1, with D possibly TRBD1 on 5 matching bases. This CDR3 region has 17 residues. The ends were cut back, 1 base at V and 5 bases at J, with 18 bases in the middle. The germline V gene encodes CDR1 SGHTA and CDR2 FQGNSA. The CDR3 sequence is CASSLGLDRLPHNEQFF. CDR3 nucleotide sequence: TGTGCCAGCAGCTTAGGTCTAGACAGATTACCACACAATGAGCAGTTCTTC.

The chain combines TRBV6-5 with TRBJ2-7, with 7 bases lining up with TRBD2. The V gene end was trimmed by 2 bases and the J gene end by 3 bases; junction bases not matched to a gene: 10. The CDR3 consists of 16 residues. From germline, CDR1 is MNHEY and CDR2 SVGAGI. The CDR3 here is CASSYTRLGRDYEQYF. In DNA, the CDR3 is TGTGCCAGCAGTTACACCCGATTAGGGAGGGACTACGAGCAGTACTTC.

The chain recombines TRBV7-9 with TRBJ1-2; no definite D call. V lost 0 bases and J lost 4, with 15 bases in between. The CDR3 extends over 16 amino acids. CDR1 is SEHNR, CDR2 FQNEAQ, per germline (reference sequence). The CDR3 spells CASSLAVREQTYGYTF. The CDR3 coding sequence is TGTGCCAGCAGCTTAGCAGTGAGGGAACAGACCTATGGCTACACCTTC. Full variable domain (rest looked up from reference TRBV7-9 and TRBJ1-2): DTGVSQNPRHKITKRGQNVTFRCDPISEHNRLYWYRQTLGQGPEFLTYFQNEAQLEKSRLLSDRFSAERPKGSFSTLEIQRTEQGDSAMYLCASSLAVREQTYGYTFGSGTRLTVV.

V gene TRBV15 combines with J gene TRBJ2-7, with TRBD2 identical over 9 bases. The CDR3 is 15 amino acids. J lost 6 bases, V lost 0 bases, and 6 bases had no gene match. Looked up from germline, CDR1 is LNHNV and CDR2 is YYDKDF (reference sequence). CDR3 nucleotide sequence: TGTGCCACCAGCAGAGATCGGGTTAGCGGGAGCGAGCAGTACTTC. This sequence encodes CATSRDRVSGSEQYF.

The chain is built from TRBV6-1 and TRBJ2-3, with 7 bases aligning to TRBD2. The germline CDR1 and CDR2 sequences are MNHNS and SASEGT. The CDR3 covers 16 residues. The junction had 7 bases not matched to a gene; V was cut back by 0 bases and J by 4 bases. The CDR3 DNA reads TGTGCCAGCAGTGAAGCTACGGGAGGAGGGTCAGATACGCAGTATTTT. It encodes CASSEATGGGSDTQYF.

The rearrangement uses TRBV5-1 and TRBJ2-7; D gene ambiguous. This CDR3 region has 16 residues. V lost 0 bases and J lost 0, with 13 bases in between. Per germline, CDR1 SGHRS and CDR2 YFSETQ. CDR3 sequence reads: CASSLAVGESSYEQYF. The DNA for the CDR3 is TGCGCCAGCAGCTTGGCTGTCGGAGAGAGCTCCTACGAGCAGTACTTC.

The rearrangement joins TRBV7-2 to TRBJ1-4, with D possibly being TRBD1 (5 bases). V lost 3 bases and J lost 6, with 8 bases in between. The germline CDR1 and CDR2 sequences are SGHTA and FQGNSA. The CDR3 has 13 residues. CDR3 nucleotides: TGTGCCAGCAGCTTCGGCAGGGATGAAAAACTGTTTTTT. Translation: CASSFGRDEKLFF.

The chain employs TRBV6-5 and TRBJ1-1; the D gene is possibly TRBD1 (5 bases). Germline loops: CDR1 MNHEY, CDR2 SVGAGI. There are 14 residues in the CDR3. With 0 bases removed from V and 9 bases from J, the gap between germline ends came to 14 bases. In nucleotides, the CDR3 is TGTGCCAGCAGTTACTCCCTGACAGATTCTCAAGCTTTCTTT. Translating it yields CASSYSLTDSQAFF.

This clone turned up a few times. The gene calls are TRBV5-5 and TRBJ2-3; 7 nucleotides line up with TRBD1. V lost 4 bases and J lost 1; bases outside the gene matches: 3. The CDR3 covers 14 residues. Looked up from germline, CDR1 is SGHKS and CDR2 is YYEKEE (reference sequence). The CDR3 here is CASSTTGGTDTQYF. In nucleotides, the CDR3 is TGTGCCAGCAGCACAACAGGGGGCACAGATACGCAGTATTTT. The whole variable domain, filled in from reference TRBV5-5 and TRBJ2-3, reads DAGVTQSPTHLIKTRGQQVTLRCSPISGHKSVSWYQQVLGQGPQFIFQYYEKEERGRGNFPDRFSARQFPNYSSELNVNALLLGDSALYLCASSTTGGTDTQYFGPGTRLTVL.

This chain uses TRBV9 with TRBJ2-1; 9 bases are shared with TRBD2. Germline CDR1 SGDLS, CDR2 YYNGEE. J lost 2 bases, V lost 3 bases, and 3 bases had no gene match. The CDR3 has 15 amino acids. The CDR3 region has the DNA TGTGCCAGCAGCGATAGCGGGGGTACCTACAATGAGCAGTTCTTC. Its protein is CASSDSGGTYNEQFF.

The sample holds a few counts of this clone. This sequence joins TRBV19 and TRBJ2-7; 8 nucleotides align to TRBD2. The CDR3 spans 14 residues. CDR1 and CDR2 (germline): LNHDA, SQIVND (reference sequence). J lost 2 bases, V lost 2 bases, and 2 bases had no gene match. The CDR3 reads CASSITSGTYEQYF. The CDR3, as DNA: TGTGCCAGTAGTATAACTAGCGGTACCTACGAGCAGTACTTC. Combining the CDR3 with reference TRBV19 and TRBJ2-7 gives the whole variable domain DGGITQSPKYLFRKEGQNVTLSCEQNLNHDAMYWYRQDPGQGLRLIYYSQIVNDFQKGDIAEGYSVSREKKESFPLTVTSAQKNPTAFYLCASSITSGTYEQYFGPGTRLTVT.

The genes are TRBV5-1 and TRBJ2-7, with D tentatively TRBD2 (5 bases). The CDR3 length is 15 residues. From germline, CDR1 is SGHRS and CDR2 YFSETQ. V was cut by 3 bases and J by 0 bases, with 13 bases left in between. The CDR3 nucleotides read TGCGCCAGCAGCTCGGCATTAGGACTCTCCTACGAGCAGTACTTC. Encoded protein: CASSSALGLSYEQYF.

The CDR3 sequence: CASSPRDRDLAEAFF. CDR3 coding DNA: TGTGCCAGTAGTCCAAGGGACAGAGATTTAGCCGAAGCTTTCTTT. This chain joins TRBV19 and TRBJ1-1, with 7 bases identical to TRBD1. Germline CDR1 reads LNHDA; CDR2 reads SQIVND (reference sequence). The V and J ends lost 5 bases and 8 bases, in that order; junction bases with no gene match: 14. The CDR3 extends over 15 amino acids.

The chain recombines TRBV28 with TRBJ2-2; perhaps TRBD1 as D (6 bases). Trimming pared 9 bases from V and 5 bases from J, leaving 16 bases between. CDR1 MDHEN and CDR2 SYDVKM come from the germline V gene. The CDR3 extends over 14 amino acids. The CDR3 reads CASQGQGKTGELFF. The DNA of the CDR3 is TGTGCCAGTCAGGGGCAGGGAAAGACCGGGGAGCTGTTTTTT.

The gene calls are TRBV7-9 and TRBJ1-5; 8 bases fit TRBD1. With 5 bases clipped from V and 2 bases from J, the junction kept 8 bases outside the gene matches. Germline V gene sequence: CDR1 SEHNR, CDR2 FQNEAQ (reference sequence). CDR3 size: 16 residues. The CDR3 region is CASSPTGQGGNQPQHF. The DNA of the CDR3 is TGTGCCAGCAGCCCTACCGGACAGGGAGGCAATCAGCCCCAGCATTTT.

This clone came up once. V usage is TRBV6-5 and J usage is TRBJ2-5; D possibly corresponds to TRBD2 (5 bases). The DNA matches TRBJ2-7 better at its end, which makes the J call doubtful. Germline V gene sequence: CDR1 MNHEY, CDR2 SVGAGI. This CDR3 spans 14 amino acids. CDR3 protein: CASSYSERAYEQYF. The DNA of the CDR3 is TGTGCCAGCAGTTACTCAGAGAGGGCCTACGAGCAGTACTTC.

This clone showed up just once. The V and J genes are TRBV2 and TRBJ2-3; D is unresolved. Germline CDR1 and CDR2: SNHLY and FYNNEI. Deletions cut 4 bases from V and 1 base from J, with 12 bases between. The CDR3 is 15 residues long. The CDR3 DNA sequence: TGTGCCAGCAGTGTAAACAGTATCGGCACAGATACGCAGTATTTT. Its protein is CASSVNSIGTDTQYF.

This chain uses TRBV7-9 with TRBJ2-7; a possible D gene is TRBD1 (5 bases). The germline CDR1 and CDR2 sequences are SEHNR and FQNEAQ (reference sequence). V dropped 4 bases and J dropped 3 bases, with 16 bases sitting between them. This CDR3 is 15 amino acids long. Here the CDR3 reads CASSSFRAGNYEQYF. The CDR3 bases are TGTGCCAGCAGCTCATTCAGGGCAGGGAACTACGAGCAGTACTTC.

In this sample, this clone turned up once. The chain combines TRBV7-9 with TRBJ2-1; 8 bases match TRBD2. The ends lost 5 bases at V and 5 bases at J; junction bases unmatched: 11. The germline gives CDR1 SEHNR, CDR2 FQNEAQ (reference sequence). There are 16 residues in the CDR3. CDR3 residues: CASSLPGTSGHNEQFF. Written as DNA, the CDR3 is TGTGCCAGCAGCCTCCCCGGGACTAGTGGGCACAATGAGCAGTTCTTC.

CDR3 sequence: CASSSHADEGEKLFF. Here the CDR3 DNA reads TGTGCCAGCAGTTCCCACGCGGACGAGGGTGAAAAACTGTTTTTT. V is TRBV28 and J is TRBJ1-4; D ambiguous. This CDR3 spans 15 amino acids. V was cut by 4 bases and J by 7 bases, with 16 bases left in between. Germline V lookup: CDR1 MDHEN, CDR2 SYDVKM.

The J gene is TRBJ1-1, the V gene TRBV5-5; D is unclear. The V end was cut by 0 bases, the J end by 0 bases, with 3 bases between. The CDR3 is 13 residues long. Per the germline V gene, CDR1 is SGHKS and CDR2 is YYEKEE (reference sequence). The CDR3 nucleotides are TGTGCCAGCAGCTTGGACATGAACACTGAAGCTTTCTTT. Amino acids: CASSLDMNTEAFF.

As DNA, the CDR3 is TGTGCCAGCAGCCAGATGGATGGCTACACCTTC. Encoded protein: CASSQMDGYTF. This sequence joins TRBV7-9 and TRBJ1-2, with D unresolved. Deletions cut 5 bases from V and 6 bases from J, with 7 bases between. Per germline, CDR1 SEHNR and CDR2 FQNEAQ (reference sequence). This CDR3 has 11 amino acids.

This CDR3 reads CASRTGLSAYEQYF. The DNA for the CDR3 is TGTGCCAGCAGGACCGGACTCTCCGCCTACGAGCAGTACTTC. This sequence joins TRBV28 and TRBJ2-7, with D possibly being TRBD2 (5 bases). The germline V gene has CDR1 MDHEN and CDR2 SYDVKM. V gave up 6 bases and J gave up 2 bases, with 14 bases separating them. The CDR3 covers 14 residues.

This sequence joins TRBV12-2 and TRBJ2-1; the D call of TRBD2 is as the table states it, not checked on the DNA. TRBV12-2 constitutes a pseudogene. The CDR3 is 16 residues long. The CDR3 sequence: CASRLCSGRADDEQFF. The CDR3 coding sequence is TGTGCAAGTCGCTTGTGTAGCGGGAGGGCCGATGATGAGCAGTTCTTC.

This clone was observed a few times. This chain joins TRBV5-4 and TRBJ2-1, with TRBD2 as a possible D gene (5 bases). V shed 4 bases and J shed 4 bases, with 18 bases lying between them. The CDR3 spans 16 residues. Germline CDR1 reads SGHNT; CDR2 reads YYREEE (reference sequence). CDR3 bases: TGTGCCAGCAGCCCCGGTGGCGGCAGAGGGTACAATGAGCAGTTCTTC. This translates into CASSPGGGRGYNEQFF.

The rearrangement links TRBV28 to TRBJ2-1; maybe TRBD2 (5 bases). The length of the CDR3 is 15 residues. Trimming took 8 bases from V and 7 from J, leaving 21 bases between them. In germline, CDR1 is MDHEN, CDR2 SYDVKM. CDR3: CASSRYGEMINEQFF. The CDR3 nucleotides read TGTGCCAGCTCACGGTACGGGGAGATGATTAATGAGCAGTTCTTC.

This clone was seen only a few times. This sequence joins TRBV27 and TRBJ1-2; weak D call: TRBD1 (6 bases). Germline V CDR1 and CDR2: MNHEY, SMNVEV (reference sequence). Trimming took off 4 bases at V and 4 bases at J, with 19 bases between the two ends. CDR3 length: 16 amino acids. As DNA, the CDR3 is TGTGCCAGCAGTTCCACGGACAGAGCCCTAGGCTATGGCTACACCTTC. Its translation: CASSSTDRALGYGYTF.